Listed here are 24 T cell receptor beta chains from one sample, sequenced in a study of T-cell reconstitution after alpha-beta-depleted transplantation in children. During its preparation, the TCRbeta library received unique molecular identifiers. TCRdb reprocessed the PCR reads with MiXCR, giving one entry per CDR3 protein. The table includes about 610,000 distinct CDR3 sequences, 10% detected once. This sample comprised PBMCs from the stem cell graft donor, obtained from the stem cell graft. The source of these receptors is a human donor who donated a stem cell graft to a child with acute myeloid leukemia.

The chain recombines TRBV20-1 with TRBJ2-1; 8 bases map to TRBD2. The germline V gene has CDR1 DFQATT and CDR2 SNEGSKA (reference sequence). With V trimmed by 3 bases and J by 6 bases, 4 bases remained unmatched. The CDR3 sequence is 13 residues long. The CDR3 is CSARGLVINEQFF. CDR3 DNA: TGCAGTGCTAGGGGACTAGTGATCAATGAGCAGTTCTTC.

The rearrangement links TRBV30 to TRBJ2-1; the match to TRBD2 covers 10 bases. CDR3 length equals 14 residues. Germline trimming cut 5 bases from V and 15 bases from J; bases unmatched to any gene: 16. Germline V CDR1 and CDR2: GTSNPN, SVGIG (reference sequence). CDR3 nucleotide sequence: TGTGCCTGGGCCCGGGGGCTAGCGGGAGAAGCCCGGTTCTTC. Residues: CAWARGLAGEARFF.

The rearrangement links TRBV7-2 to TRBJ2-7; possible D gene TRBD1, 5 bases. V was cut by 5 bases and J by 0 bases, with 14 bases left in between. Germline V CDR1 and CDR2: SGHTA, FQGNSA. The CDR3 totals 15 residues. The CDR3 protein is CASSKKTANSYEQYF. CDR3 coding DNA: TGTGCCAGCAGCAAGAAGACAGCGAACTCCTACGAGCAGTACTTC.

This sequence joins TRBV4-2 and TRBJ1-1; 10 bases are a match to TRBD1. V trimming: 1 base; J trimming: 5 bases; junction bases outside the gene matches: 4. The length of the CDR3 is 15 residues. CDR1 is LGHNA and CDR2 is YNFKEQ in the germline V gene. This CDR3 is CASSQGDRGRTEAFF. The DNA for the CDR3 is TGTGCCAGCAGCCAAGGGGACAGGGGAAGGACTGAAGCTTTCTTT.

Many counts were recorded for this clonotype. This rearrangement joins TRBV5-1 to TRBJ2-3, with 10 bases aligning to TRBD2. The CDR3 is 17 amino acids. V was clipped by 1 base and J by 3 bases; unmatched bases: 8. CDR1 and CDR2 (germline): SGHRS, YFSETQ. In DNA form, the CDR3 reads TGCGCCAGCAGCTTGCGATCGGGACTAGCGTCAACAGATACGCAGTATTTT. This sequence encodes CASSLRSGLASTDTQYF.

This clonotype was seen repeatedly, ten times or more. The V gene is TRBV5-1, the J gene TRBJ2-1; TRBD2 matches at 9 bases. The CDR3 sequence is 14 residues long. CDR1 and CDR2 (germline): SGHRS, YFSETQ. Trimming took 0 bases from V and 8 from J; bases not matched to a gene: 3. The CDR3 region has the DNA TGCGCCAGCAGCTTGGTCCCTAGCGGGGATGAGCAGTTCTTC. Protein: CASSLVPSGDEQFF.

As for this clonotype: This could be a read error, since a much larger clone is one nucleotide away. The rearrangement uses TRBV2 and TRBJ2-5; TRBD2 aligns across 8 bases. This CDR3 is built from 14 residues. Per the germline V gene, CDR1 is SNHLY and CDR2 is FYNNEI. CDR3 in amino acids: CAIPGSSGIETQDF. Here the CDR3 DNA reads TGTGCCATCCCCGGGAGTAGCGGGATAGAGACCCAGGACTTC.

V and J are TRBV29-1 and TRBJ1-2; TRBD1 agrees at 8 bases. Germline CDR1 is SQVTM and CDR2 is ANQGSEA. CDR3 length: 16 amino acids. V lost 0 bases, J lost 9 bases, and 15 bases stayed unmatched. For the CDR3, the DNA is TGCAGCGTTGAAGACCTCGGACAGGGAGCACTATTAAGCTACACCTTC. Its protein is CSVEDLGQGALLSYTF.

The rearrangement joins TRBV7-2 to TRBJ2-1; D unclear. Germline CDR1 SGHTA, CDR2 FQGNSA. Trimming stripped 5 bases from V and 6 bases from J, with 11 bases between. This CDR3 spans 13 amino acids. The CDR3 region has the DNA TGTGCCAGCAGCCCGGCGACTTTCAATGAGCAGTTCTTC. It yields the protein CASSPATFNEQFF.

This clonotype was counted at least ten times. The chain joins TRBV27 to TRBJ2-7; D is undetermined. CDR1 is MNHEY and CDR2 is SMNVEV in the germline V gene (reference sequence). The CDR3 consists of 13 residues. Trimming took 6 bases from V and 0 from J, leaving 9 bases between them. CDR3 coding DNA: TGTGCCAGCAGCTTAAGTGGCTCCTACGAGCAGTACTTC. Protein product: CASSLSGSYEQYF.

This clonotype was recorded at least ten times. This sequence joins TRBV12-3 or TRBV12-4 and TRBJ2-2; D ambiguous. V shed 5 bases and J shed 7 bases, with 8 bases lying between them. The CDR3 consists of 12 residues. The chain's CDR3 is CASSLPLGELFF. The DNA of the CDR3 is TGTGCCAGCAGTCTCCCACTCGGGGAGCTGTTTTTT.

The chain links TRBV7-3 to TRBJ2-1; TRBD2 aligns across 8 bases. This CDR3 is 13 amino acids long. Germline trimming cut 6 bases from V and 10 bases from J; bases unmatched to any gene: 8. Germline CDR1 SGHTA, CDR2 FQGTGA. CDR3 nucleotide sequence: TGTGCCAGCAGTTCCGGACTAGCCAAAGAGCAGTTCTTC. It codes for CASSSGLAKEQFF.

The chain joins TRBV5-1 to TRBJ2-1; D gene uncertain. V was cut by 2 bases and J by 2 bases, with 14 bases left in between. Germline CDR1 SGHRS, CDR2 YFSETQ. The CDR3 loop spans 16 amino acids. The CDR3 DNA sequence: TGCGCCAGCAGCTTCACAAACCCGCTCACCTACAATGAGCAGTTCTTC. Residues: CASSFTNPLTYNEQFF. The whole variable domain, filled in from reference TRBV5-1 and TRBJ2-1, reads KAGVTQTPRYLIKTRGQQVTLSCSPISGHRSVSWYQQTPGQGLQFLFEYFSETQRNKGNFPGRFSGRQFSNSRSEMNVSTLELGDSALYLCASSFTNPLTYNEQFFGPGTRLTVL.

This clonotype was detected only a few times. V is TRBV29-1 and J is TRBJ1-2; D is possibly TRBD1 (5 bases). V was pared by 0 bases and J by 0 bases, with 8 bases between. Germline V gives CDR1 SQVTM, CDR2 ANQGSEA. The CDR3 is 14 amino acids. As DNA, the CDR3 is TGCAGCGTTGAAGATCAGGGAGCTAACTATGGCTACACCTTC. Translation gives CSVEDQGANYGYTF.

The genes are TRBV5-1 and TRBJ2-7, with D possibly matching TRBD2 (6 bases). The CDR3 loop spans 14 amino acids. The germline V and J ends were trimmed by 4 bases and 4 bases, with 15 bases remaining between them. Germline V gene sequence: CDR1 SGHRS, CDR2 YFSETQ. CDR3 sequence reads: CASSLWTTAYEQYF. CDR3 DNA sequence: TGCGCCAGCAGCCTGTGGACTACCGCATACGAGCAGTACTTC.

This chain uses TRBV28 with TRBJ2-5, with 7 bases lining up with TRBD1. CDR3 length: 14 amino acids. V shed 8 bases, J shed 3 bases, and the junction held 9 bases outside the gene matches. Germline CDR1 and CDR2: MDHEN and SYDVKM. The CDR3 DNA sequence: TGTGCCAGCGGCGTGGACAGGACTGAAGAGACCCAGTACTTC. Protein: CASGVDRTEETQYF.

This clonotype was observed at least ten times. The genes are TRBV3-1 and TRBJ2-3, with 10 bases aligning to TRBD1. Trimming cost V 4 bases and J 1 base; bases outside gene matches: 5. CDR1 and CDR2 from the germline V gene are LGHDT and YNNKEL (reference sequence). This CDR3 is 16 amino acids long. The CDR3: CASSRTGTGGTDTQYF. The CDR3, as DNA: TGTGCCAGCAGCCGGACCGGGACAGGGGGCACAGATACGCAGTATTTT.

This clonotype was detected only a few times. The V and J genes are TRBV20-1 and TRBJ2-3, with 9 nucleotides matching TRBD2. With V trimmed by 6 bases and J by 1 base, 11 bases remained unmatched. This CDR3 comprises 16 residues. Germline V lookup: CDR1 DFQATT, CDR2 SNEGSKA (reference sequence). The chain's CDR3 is CSANEGASGGTDTQYF. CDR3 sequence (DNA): TGCAGTGCCAACGAAGGGGCTAGCGGGGGCACAGATACGCAGTATTTT.

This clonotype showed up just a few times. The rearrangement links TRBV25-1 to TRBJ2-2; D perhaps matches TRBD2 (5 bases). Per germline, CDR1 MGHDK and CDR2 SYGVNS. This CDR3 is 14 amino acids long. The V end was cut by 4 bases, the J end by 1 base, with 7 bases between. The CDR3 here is CASSARGNTGELFF. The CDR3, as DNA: TGTGCCAGCAGTGCTCGGGGGAACACCGGGGAGCTGTTTTTT.

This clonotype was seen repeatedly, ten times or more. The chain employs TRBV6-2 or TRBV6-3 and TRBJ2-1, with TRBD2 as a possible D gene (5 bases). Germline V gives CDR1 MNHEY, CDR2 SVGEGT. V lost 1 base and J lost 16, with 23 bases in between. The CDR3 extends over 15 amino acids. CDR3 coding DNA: TGTGCCAGCAGTTACTTAATAGGAGCGGCCTTGGAGGAATTCTTC. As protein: CASSYLIGAALEEFF.

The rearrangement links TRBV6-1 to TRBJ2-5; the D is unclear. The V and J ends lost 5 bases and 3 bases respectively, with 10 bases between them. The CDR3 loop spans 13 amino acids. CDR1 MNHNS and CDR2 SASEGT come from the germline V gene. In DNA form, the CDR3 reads TGTGCCAGCAGTCGACCAAGGGAAGAGACCCAGTACTTC. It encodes CASSRPREETQYF.

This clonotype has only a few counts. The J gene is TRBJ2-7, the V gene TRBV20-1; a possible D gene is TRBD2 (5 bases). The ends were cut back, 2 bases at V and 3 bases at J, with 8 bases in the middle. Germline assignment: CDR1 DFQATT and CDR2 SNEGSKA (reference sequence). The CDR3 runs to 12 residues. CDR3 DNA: TGCAGTGCTAGATATGAGGGCTACGAGCAGTACTTC. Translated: CSARYEGYEQYF.

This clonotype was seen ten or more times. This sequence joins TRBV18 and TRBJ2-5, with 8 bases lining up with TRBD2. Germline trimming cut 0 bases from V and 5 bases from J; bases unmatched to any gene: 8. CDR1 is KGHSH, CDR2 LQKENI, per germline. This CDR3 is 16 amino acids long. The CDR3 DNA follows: TGTGCCAGCTCACCACCGACTAGCGCTTTTCGGGAGACCCAGTACTTC. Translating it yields CASSPPTSAFRETQYF.

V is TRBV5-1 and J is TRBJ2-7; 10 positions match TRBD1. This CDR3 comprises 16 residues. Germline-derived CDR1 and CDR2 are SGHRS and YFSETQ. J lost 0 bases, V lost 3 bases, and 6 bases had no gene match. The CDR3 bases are TGCGCCAGCAGCTCGACGGGACAGGGGATCTCCTACGAGCAGTACTTC. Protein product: CASSSTGQGISYEQYF.